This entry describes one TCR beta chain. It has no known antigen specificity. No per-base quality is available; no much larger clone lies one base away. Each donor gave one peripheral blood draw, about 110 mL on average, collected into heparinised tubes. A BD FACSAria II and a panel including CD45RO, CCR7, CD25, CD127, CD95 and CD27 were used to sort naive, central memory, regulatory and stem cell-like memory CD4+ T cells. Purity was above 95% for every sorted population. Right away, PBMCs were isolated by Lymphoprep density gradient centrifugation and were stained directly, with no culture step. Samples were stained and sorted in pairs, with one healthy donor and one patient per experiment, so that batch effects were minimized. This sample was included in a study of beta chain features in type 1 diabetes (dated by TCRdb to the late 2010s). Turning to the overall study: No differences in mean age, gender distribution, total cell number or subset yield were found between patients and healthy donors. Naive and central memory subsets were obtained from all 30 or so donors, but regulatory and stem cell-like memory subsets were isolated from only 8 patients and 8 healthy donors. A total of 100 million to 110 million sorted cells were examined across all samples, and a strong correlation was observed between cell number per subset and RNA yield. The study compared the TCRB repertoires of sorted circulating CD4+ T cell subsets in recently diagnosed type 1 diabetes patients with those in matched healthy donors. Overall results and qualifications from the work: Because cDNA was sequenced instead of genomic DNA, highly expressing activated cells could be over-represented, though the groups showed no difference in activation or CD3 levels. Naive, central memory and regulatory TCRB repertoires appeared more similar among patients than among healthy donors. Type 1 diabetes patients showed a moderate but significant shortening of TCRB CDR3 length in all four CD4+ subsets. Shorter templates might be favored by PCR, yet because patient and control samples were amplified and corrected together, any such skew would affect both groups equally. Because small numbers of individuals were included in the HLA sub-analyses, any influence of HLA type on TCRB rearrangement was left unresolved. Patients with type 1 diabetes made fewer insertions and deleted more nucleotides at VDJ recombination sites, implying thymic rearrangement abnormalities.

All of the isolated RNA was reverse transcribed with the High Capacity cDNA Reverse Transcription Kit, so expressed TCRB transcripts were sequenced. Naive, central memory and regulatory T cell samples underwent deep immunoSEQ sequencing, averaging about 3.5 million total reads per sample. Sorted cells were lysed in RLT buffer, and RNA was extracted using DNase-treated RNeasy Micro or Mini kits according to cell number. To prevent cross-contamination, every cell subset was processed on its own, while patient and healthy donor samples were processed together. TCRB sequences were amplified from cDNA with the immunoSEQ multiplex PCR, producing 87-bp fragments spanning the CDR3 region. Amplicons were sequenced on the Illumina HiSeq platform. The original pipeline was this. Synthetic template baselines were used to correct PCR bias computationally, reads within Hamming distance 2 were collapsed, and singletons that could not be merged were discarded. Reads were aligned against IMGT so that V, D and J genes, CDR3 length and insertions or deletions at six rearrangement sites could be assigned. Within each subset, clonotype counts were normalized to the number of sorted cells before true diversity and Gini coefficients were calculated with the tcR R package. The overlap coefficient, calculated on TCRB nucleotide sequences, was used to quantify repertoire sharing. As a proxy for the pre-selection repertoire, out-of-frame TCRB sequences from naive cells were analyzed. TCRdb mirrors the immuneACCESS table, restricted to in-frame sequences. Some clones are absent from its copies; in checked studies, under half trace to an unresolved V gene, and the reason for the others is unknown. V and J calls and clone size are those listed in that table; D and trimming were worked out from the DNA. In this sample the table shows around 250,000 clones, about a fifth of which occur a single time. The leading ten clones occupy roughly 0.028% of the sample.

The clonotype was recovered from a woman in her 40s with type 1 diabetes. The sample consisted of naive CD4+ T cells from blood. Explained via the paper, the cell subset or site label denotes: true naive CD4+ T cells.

The CDR3 corresponds to CASAGTAISPLHF. In nucleotide form, the sequence is TGTGCCAGTGCCGGGACAGCTATTTCACCCCTCCACTTT. The chain links TRBV19 with TRBJ1-6, with 7 central nucleotides matching TRBD1. The CDR3 covers 13 residues, taking in both the cysteine and the phenylalanine. Only CDR3 DNA is held: 39 bases, read in frame from base 1. As encoded in the germline V gene (reference sequence), CDR1 is LNHDA while CDR2 is SQIVND. Trimmed from V: 8 bases; trimmed from J: 9 bases; junction bases lacking a gene match: 7.